This record covers a single T cell receptor beta chain. Its antigen is not yet known. Nothing much larger sits one base from this clone, and base qualities are not available. Donors were healthy HIV-negative adults with no recently reported acute infections or vaccinations. Every donor was a Caucasian adult living in Nashville, Tennessee, USA. Magnetic negative selection was used to enrich CD4+ T cells, after which naive cells were positively selected on CD45RA and the negative fraction became the memory subset. After blood collection by leukapheresis, PBMCs were isolated using Ficoll-Histopaque density gradient centrifugation and then cryopreserved in the vapor phase of liquid nitrogen. Analytical flow cytometry was used to check the purity and quantity of every magnetically sorted T cell population. Genomic DNA was isolated from each sorted fraction and quantified by UV absorbance on a Nanodrop 2000c.

This sample was taken from a study of shared clonotypes between healthy human individuals (dated by TCRdb to about 2020). About the full investigation: Three men and two women, aged 18 to 49 years, made up the cohort. For each donor, CD4 naive and CD4 memory were each run on three plates, CD8 naive on two plates, and CD8 memory on one plate. Blood TCR repertoires of five healthy adults were deeply sequenced to estimate repertoire size and the extent of clonotype sharing between individuals. Libraries were prepared and TCR repertoires were sequenced by different laboratories using diverse techniques, in order to increase sequencing depth and limit assay-specific biases. Each donor's leukapheresis produced roughly between roughly 0.85 and 10 billion PBMCs. Overall study outcomes, separate from this receptor: Across a few donors, around 5.4% of naive CD4, 3% to 3.5% of naive CD8, 2% to 2.5% of memory CD4, and 0.3% to 0.45% of memory CD8 clonotypes were shared. The genetic and exposure-history diversity represented was limited by the small number of donors. Sampling was limited to blood, and TCR repertoires in tissue likely differ from TCR repertoires in blood. Naive subsets generally had larger estimated clonotype richness than memory subsets did. Compared with non-shared clonotypes, clonotypes shared by all four sorted-subset donors had higher generation probabilities. Pairwise subsampling led to the expectation that sequencing depth would affect the degree of clonotype sharing among donors. Even with the large sequencing depth, rarefaction of the sorted-subset datasets indicated that sequencing was incomplete.

Spanning cysteine to phenylalanine, the CDR3 consists of 14 amino acids. Just the 42-base CDR3 DNA is kept, in frame starting at base 1. CDR1 SEHNR and CDR2 FQNEAQ are derived from the germline V gene (reference sequence). Trimming costs V 4 bases and J 1 base, and their ends lie 10 bases apart. Using the deep immunoSEQ assay, TCR CDR3 regions were amplified from genomic DNA by multiplex PCR. Extracted genomic DNA from each cell subset was spread evenly across all wells of several immunoSEQ 96-well plates, with each plate serving as a replicate. Each replicate PCR for sorted subsets received approximately 200 ng genomic DNA, equal to roughly 29,000 T cell genomes. Purified libraries were measured with a Qubit 3.0 fluorometer, size-checked on a Bioanalyzer 2100, and measured again with the KAPA Library Quantification kit. Every immunoSEQ 96-well plate was sequenced on a separate single-read 150-cycle Illumina NextSeq 550 flow cell. The paper's processing steps were these. Because the immunoSEQ output held only junctional sequences and lacked quality scores, the filtering could not match the filtering applied to full-length reads. Sequences were annotated with PyIR, a Python wrapper for IgBLAST v1.9, using IMGT germline references to assign V/J genes and CDR3. Any read was removed if the V/J assignment was weak (E-value above 1e-6), the CDR3 was missing, or the read contained stop codons, out-of-frame junctions, or ambiguous translated residues. A V3J clonotype was defined by an identical inferred V gene, J gene, and CDR3 amino acid sequence. The percentage overlap between two repertoires was calculated by dividing the number of shared unique clonotypes by the size of the smaller repertoire. Richness of each repertoire was evaluated using RTK rarefaction, the Chao1 estimator, and Recon v2.1 estimates of unobserved clonotypes. Generation probabilities were computed with OLGA for all TCRbeta clonotypes obtained by the gDNA method from several donors. Sourced from immuneACCESS, this table was stored by TCRdb with only in-frame sequences that have V and J called. A share of the clones is absent; for the studies checked, an unresolved V gene accounts for under half, and the remainder has no known explanation. D and trimming come from the DNA, and the V and J calls and clone size come from that table. This sample is represented by roughly 1,500,000 clones; 95% to 99% of them were singletons. About 0.4% of the sample is held by the ten biggest clonotypes.

The chain is encoded by TRBV7-9 joined to TRBJ1-2, with no confidently assigned D gene. The sequence derives from a man between 25 and 39 years old in good health. The specimen was naive CD4+ T cells sorted from blood. The sample's cell subset or site, from its label and the paper: CD45RA+ positively selected. The sequenced DNA is TGTGCCAGCAGCTCCTTCGACATTAACTATGGCTACACCTTC. Translated, this gives CASSSFDINYGYTF.